Shown below are 27 T cell receptor beta chains from a single sample sequenced in a study of shared clonotypes between healthy human individuals. Assay: immunoSEQ multiplex PCR; the TCRdb copy retains only in-frame clones and omits some. The repertoire has 550,000 to 800,000 clones, around 74% of them found once; the top ten carry more than 1.5%. Material for sequencing was memory CD4+ T cells sorted from blood. Described subset: CD45RA-negative fraction. The receptors stem from a woman aged 30 to 39 in good health.

V is TRBV11-2 and J is TRBJ1-5; D gene ambiguous. This CDR3 region has 13 residues. V was clipped by 1 base and J by 5 bases, with 6 bases between them. Germline values: CDR1 SGHAT, CDR2 FQNNGV. CDR3 sequence reads: CASSLVGYQPQHF. In nucleotides, the CDR3 is TGTGCCAGCAGCTTAGTGGGGTATCAGCCCCAGCATTTT. Supplemented by reference TRBV11-2 and TRBJ1-5, the full variable domain reads EAGVAQSPRYKIIEKRQSVAFWCNPISGHATLYWYQQILGQGPKLLIQFQNNGVVDDSQLPKDRFSAERLKGVDSTLKIQPAKLEDSAVYLCASSLVGYQPQHFGDGTRLSIL.

This clone was recorded a few times. The CDR3 protein is CASSPNLGGRTYEQYF. CDR3 bases: TGTGCCAGCAGCCCAAATCTAGGGGGGCGGACCTACGAGCAGTACTTC. This rearrangement joins TRBV14 to TRBJ2-7, with D perhaps TRBD1 or TRBD2 (6 bases each). Trimming stripped 4 bases from V and 2 bases from J, with 18 bases between. CDR1 SGHDN and CDR2 FVKESK come from the germline V gene. The CDR3 runs 16 residues. Filled out from reference TRBV14 and TRBJ2-7, the complete variable domain reads EAGVTQFPSHSVIEKGQTVTLRCDPISGHDNLYWYRRVMGKEIKFLLHFVKESKQDESGMPNNRFLAERTGGTYSTLKVQPAELEDSGVYFCASSPNLGGRTYEQYFGPGTRLTVT.

V usage is TRBV7-2 and J usage is TRBJ2-7, with 7 bases fitting TRBD1. CDR3 size: 17 residues. After removal of 1 base from V and 0 bases from J, the junction contained 9 bases not matched to a gene. Germline V gene lookup returns CDR1 SGHTA and CDR2 FQGNSA. CDR3 sequence: CASSLGGRGQSSYEQYF. CDR3 bases: TGTGCCAGCAGCTTAGGCGGTCGGGGACAGAGCTCCTACGAGCAGTACTTC.

The rearrangement links TRBV5-1 to TRBJ2-2; 8 positions match TRBD1. The CDR3 has 17 amino acids. Germline V gene data show CDR1 as SGHRS and CDR2 as YFSETQ. The junction had 7 bases not matched to a gene; V was cut back by 2 bases and J by 1 base. In nucleotides, the CDR3 is TGCGCCAGCAGCTTCGTTAAAGGGACAGGGAACACCGGGGAGCTGTTTTTT. This translates into CASSFVKGTGNTGELFF.

This clone was seen only once. One base away lies a much larger clone, so this may be a sequencing read error. The sample has other DNA sequences that encode this CDR3 too. The chain joins TRBV5-6 to TRBJ2-1; D gene uncertain. Trimming left V 0 bases short and J 6 bases short, with 4 bases between. Germline CDR1 is SGHDT and CDR2 is YYEEEE. CDR3 length: 12 amino acids. CDR3 nucleotides: TGTGCCAGCAGCTTGGTAGCCAATGAGCAGTTCTTC. Translating gives CASSLVANEQFF.

The V gene is TRBV10-3, the J gene TRBJ2-3; D is possibly TRBD1 or TRBD2 (5 bases each). The CDR3 is 12 residues long. The V gene's germline CDR1 is ENHRY and CDR2 SYGVKD. V dropped 3 bases and J dropped 8 bases, with 9 bases sitting between them. DNA for the CDR3: TGTGCCATCAGTGACGGGGCGGCTACGCAGTATTTT. Protein product: CAISDGAATQYF.

The chain links TRBV11-2 to TRBJ2-5; TRBD1 matches at 7 bases. Germline lookup yields CDR1 SGHAT and CDR2 FQNNGV. This CDR3 region has 14 residues. V was pared by 4 bases and J by 5 bases, with 7 bases of the junction left unmatched. CDR3 residues: CASSSDRAVETQYF. The CDR3 DNA follows: TGTGCCAGCAGCTCAGACAGGGCTGTCGAGACCCAGTACTTC.

This chain uses TRBV6-1 with TRBJ1-1; possibly TRBD1 for D (6 bases). Deletions cut 8 bases from V and 1 base from J, with 17 bases between. This CDR3 comprises 15 residues. Germline V lookup: CDR1 MNHNS, CDR2 SASEGT. The CDR3 here is CASVTVRDKNTEAFF. The CDR3 DNA is TGTGCCAGCGTGACTGTCCGGGACAAGAACACTGAAGCTTTCTTT.

The chain is built from TRBV10-2 and TRBJ2-2; D might be TRBD1 (6 bases). Germline-derived CDR1 and CDR2 are WSHSY and SAAADI. Trimming pared 5 bases from V and 6 bases from J, leaving 13 bases between. This CDR3 has 14 amino acids. CDR3 region: CASSSDRTPGELFF. As DNA, the CDR3 is TGCGCCAGCAGTTCAGACAGGACCCCCGGGGAGCTGTTTTTT.

This chain uses TRBV7-9 with TRBJ2-2, with TRBD1 matching over 7 bases. The germline CDR1 and CDR2 sequences are SEHNR and FQNEAQ (reference sequence). The CDR3 has 15 residues. After removal of 5 bases from V and 6 bases from J, the junction contained 9 bases not matched to a gene. The CDR3 DNA sequence: TGTGCCAGCAGCCGAGGTACAGGGGTCGCCGGGGAGCTGTTTTTT. It yields the protein CASSRGTGVAGELFF.

V is TRBV6-1 and J is TRBJ2-5; 13 bases fit TRBD2. Germline V gene data show CDR1 as MNHNS and CDR2 as SASEGT. After removal of 6 bases from V and 5 bases from J, the junction contained 6 bases not matched to a gene. The CDR3 has 15 residues. The CDR3 sequence: CASSRLAGGYETQYF. DNA of the CDR3: TGTGCCAGCAGCCGACTAGCGGGAGGATACGAGACCCAGTACTTC.

This chain connects TRBV5-5 to TRBJ1-4; D is possibly TRBD1 (5 bases). CDR1 is SGHKS and CDR2 is YYEKEE in the germline V gene (reference sequence). V lost 0 bases and J lost 6, with 12 bases in between. The CDR3 loop spans 15 amino acids. For the CDR3, the DNA is TGTGCCAGCAGCTTGGAGCAGGGTATAGATGAAAAACTGTTTTTT. Translated: CASSLEQGIDEKLFF.

The chain recombines TRBV6-1 with TRBJ2-7; D gene unclear. The CDR3 runs 12 residues. Looked up from germline, CDR1 is MNHNS and CDR2 is SASEGT. The V end was cut by 8 bases, the J end by 1 base, with 9 bases between. CDR3 residues: CASLRSSYEQYF. The CDR3 region has the DNA TGTGCCAGCCTTCGGTCTTCCTACGAGCAGTACTTC.

The count of this clone is one. J is TRBJ2-7 and V is TRBV19; 11 nucleotides align to TRBD1. The germline V gene encodes CDR1 LNHDA and CDR2 SQIVND (reference sequence). Trimming took 4 bases from V and 5 from J; bases not matched to a gene: 16. CDR3 length equals 18 residues. In DNA form, the CDR3 reads TGTGCCAGTAGTACCCCCCCCGGGACAGGGGGTGCGATCAACGAGCAGTACTTC. Its translation is CASSTPPGTGGAINEQYF.

This chain uses TRBV28 with TRBJ1-2; TRBD1 aligns across 10 bases. The CDR3 length is 15 residues. From germline, CDR1 is MDHEN and CDR2 SYDVKM. V gave up 5 bases and J gave up 4 bases; unmatched junction bases: 7. The CDR3 DNA is TGTGCCAGCAGTACCCCGGGACAGGGGTCCTATGGCTACACCTTC. This codes for CASSTPGQGSYGYTF.

J is TRBJ2-5 and V is TRBV14; D remains unclear. CDR1 and CDR2 from the germline V gene are SGHDN and FVKESK. The CDR3 has 12 amino acids. Trimming removed 4 bases at V and 5 bases at J, with 8 bases between. CDR3 sequence reads: CASSPSWETQYF. The CDR3 coding sequence is TGTGCCAGCAGCCCATCATGGGAGACCCAGTACTTC. Filled out from reference TRBV14 and TRBJ2-5, the complete variable domain reads EAGVTQFPSHSVIEKGQTVTLRCDPISGHDNLYWYRRVMGKEIKFLLHFVKESKQDESGMPNNRFLAERTGGTYSTLKVQPAELEDSGVYFCASSPSWETQYFGPGTRLLVL.

This CDR3 is CASSGRADTQYF. The CDR3 DNA sequence: TGTGCCAGCAGTGGGAGAGCAGATACGCAGTATTTT. The chain couples TRBV7-8 to TRBJ2-3; possible D gene TRBD2, 5 bases. The length of the CDR3 is 12 residues. Germline V gene lookup returns CDR1 SGHVS and CDR2 FQNEAQ. Trimming removed 6 bases at V and 4 bases at J, with 8 bases between.

This clone occurred a few times. V and J are TRBV4-1 and TRBJ2-1, with D possibly TRBD2 on 5 matching bases. Germline-derived CDR1 and CDR2 are MGHRA and YSYEKL. Deletions cut 0 bases from V and 4 bases from J, with 10 bases between. CDR3 length equals 15 residues. The CDR3 nucleotides read TGCGCCAGCAGCCAAGAGAATAGCGCGTACAATGAGCAGTTCTTC. Protein product: CASSQENSAYNEQFF.

V is TRBV28 and J is TRBJ2-4; D gene ambiguous. CDR1 and CDR2 from the germline V gene are MDHEN and SYDVKM. Trimming removed 6 bases at V and 1 base at J, with 16 bases between. There are 16 residues in the CDR3. CDR3 DNA: TGTGCCAGCAGCTCCCCCCCTCCGGAGGCCAAAAACATTCAGTACTTC. As protein: CASSSPPPEAKNIQYF.

The chain carries TRBV5-1 and TRBJ2-1, with D maybe TRBD1 (6 bases). CDR1 SGHRS and CDR2 YFSETQ come from the germline V gene. Trimming cost V 5 bases and J 0 bases, with 15 bases left between them. The CDR3 is made up of 16 amino acids. CDR3 nucleotides: TGCGCCAGCAGACGTGCGGACAGTAGCTCCTACAATGAGCAGTTCTTC. Translating it yields CASRRADSSSYNEQFF.

This chain uses TRBV27 with TRBJ2-3, with D hard to call. Trimming took off 4 bases at V and 1 base at J, with 9 bases between the two ends. Per the germline V gene, CDR1 is MNHEY and CDR2 is SMNVEV (reference sequence). The CDR3 is made up of 14 amino acids. The CDR3 region has the DNA TGTGCCAGCAGTTCGTACCGCGGCACAGATACGCAGTATTTT. The encoded protein is CASSSYRGTDTQYF.

The rearrangement links TRBV30 to TRBJ2-7, with a possible D match to TRBD1 (6 bases). With 7 bases removed from V and 1 base from J, the gap between germline ends came to 11 bases. The CDR3 consists of 12 residues. The V gene's germline CDR1 is GTSNPN and CDR2 SVGIG (reference sequence). CDR3 DNA sequence: TGTGCCTCAAATAGGGGGTCCTACGAGCAGTACTTC. Amino acid sequence: CASNRGSYEQYF.

A single count supports this clone. V gene TRBV2 combines with J gene TRBJ2-7; perhaps TRBD1 as D (6 bases). CDR3 length: 15 amino acids. Germline-derived CDR1 and CDR2 are SNHLY and FYNNEI. V gave up 6 bases and J gave up 2 bases, with 17 bases separating them. The CDR3 here is CASSLQGTPAYEQYF. The CDR3 DNA is TGTGCCAGCAGCTTACAGGGTACCCCAGCCTACGAGCAGTACTTC. Combining the CDR3 with reference TRBV2 and TRBJ2-7 gives the whole variable domain EPEVTQTPSHQVTQMGQEVILRCVPISNHLYFYWYRQILGQKVEFLVSFYNNEISEKSEIFDDQFSVERPDGSNFTLKIRSTKLEDSAMYFCASSLQGTPAYEQYFGPGTRLTVT.

This clone has a handful of counts. The V call is TRBV6-5, the J call TRBJ2-7; TRBD1 aligns across 8 bases. CDR1 is MNHEY and CDR2 is SVGAGI in the germline V gene. The CDR3 spans 15 residues. The V and J ends lost 4 bases and 2 bases, in that order; junction bases with no gene match: 7. CDR3 sequence (DNA): TGTGCCAGCAGTTCGGCACAGGGGGGACCCTACGAGCAGTACTTC. It encodes CASSSAQGGPYEQYF.

In DNA, the CDR3 is TGTGCCTGGAGTGCCGACCTCGTAGAGACCCAGTACTTC. As protein: CAWSADLVETQYF. The V call is TRBV30, the J call TRBJ2-5; D not resolved. The germline V gene has CDR1 GTSNPN and CDR2 SVGIG (reference sequence). V lost 1 base, J lost 4 bases, and 10 bases lay in between. CDR3 size: 13 residues.

The rearrangement uses TRBV2 and TRBJ1-1, with D unclear. The CDR3 loop spans 12 amino acids. V was pared by 7 bases and J by 0 bases, with 6 bases between. The germline V gene encodes CDR1 SNHLY and CDR2 FYNNEI. The CDR3 DNA is TGTGCCAGCAATCTGATGAACACTGAAGCTTTCTTT. Its protein product is CASNLMNTEAFF. The variable domain in full, with the rest retrieved from reference TRBV2 and TRBJ1-1, is EPEVTQTPSHQVTQMGQEVILRCVPISNHLYFYWYRQILGQKVEFLVSFYNNEISEKSEIFDDQFSVERPDGSNFTLKIRSTKLEDSAMYFCASNLMNTEAFFGQGTRLTVV.

The chain couples TRBV28 to TRBJ2-1; D ambiguous. Per germline, CDR1 MDHEN and CDR2 SYDVKM. The CDR3 has 18 residues. V lost 7 bases and J 0 bases, leaving 22 bases between the germline ends. The CDR3 DNA sequence: TGTGCCAGCACCCCAAGGGTACCGGGCTCAATCTCCTACAATGAGCAGTTCTTC. This sequence encodes CASTPRVPGSISYNEQFF. Full variable domain (missing parts from reference TRBV28 and TRBJ2-1): DVKVTQSSRYLVKRTGEKVFLECVQDMDHENMFWYRQDPGLGLRLIYFSYDVKMKEKGDIPEGYSVSREKKERFSLILESASTNQTSMYLCASTPRVPGSISYNEQFFGPGTRLTVL.